One and the same sample provided the 2 T cell receptor beta chains below, sequenced in a study of cytomegalovirus exposure and HLA in healthy donors. The PCR was carried out with 60 Vbeta primers and 13 Jbeta primers. Clones were read by immunoSEQ multiplex PCR, and TCRdb kept only the in-frame ones, dropping some. Of about 84,000 clones listed, 78% are singletons. The specimen sequenced was PBMCs. These TCRs come from a male donor in good health and CMV-seropositive.

The chain couples TRBV5-1 to TRBJ2-2; tentative D call: TRBD1 (6 bases). The V end was cut by 0 bases, the J end by 7 bases, with 13 bases between. CDR3 length: 15 residues. Per germline, CDR1 SGHRS and CDR2 YFSETQ. The DNA for the CDR3 is TGCGCCAGCAGCTTGGGGCCCAGGGGCGGCGGGGAGCTGTTTTTT. Its translation is CASSLGPRGGGELFF.

The chain joins TRBV5-4 to TRBJ2-5; TRBD1 aligns across 9 bases. The trim removed 4 bases at V and 0 bases at J, leaving 7 bases unmatched. Germline CDR1 SGHNT, CDR2 YYREEE (reference sequence). The CDR3 is made up of 16 amino acids. The CDR3 sequence: CASSRGDRVYQETQYF. The DNA of the CDR3 is TGTGCCAGCAGCAGGGGGGACAGGGTGTACCAAGAGACCCAGTACTTC.